The clone carrying this T cell receptor beta chain occurred a few times. The data are from a study of blood T cell repertoires in COVID-19. Study in general: Material from acute and convalescent COVID-19 was sourced from the United States, Italy and Spain.

Participants came from roughly 24 US areas, aged roughly 18 to 100 years. Recovered status in Cohort 3 required two negative PCRs, clearance, or symptom resolution. Germline V gene lookup returns CDR1 ENHRY and CDR2 SYGVKD. The ends lost 1 base at V and 3 bases at J; junction bases unmatched: 4. CDR3 size: 16 residues. TCRdb's copy holds only in-frame clones and misses some; the assay was immunoSEQ multiplex PCR. This table holds fewer than 500,000 clones, around 87% found once. Material for sequencing was PBMCs or T cells enriched from blood (not recorded which). The chain is built from TRBV10-3 and TRBJ1-3; 9 nucleotides match TRBD1. The clonotype originates from a man aged 25 to 40 who had recovered from COVID-19. CDR3 coding DNA: TGTGCCATCAGTGAGTTCCGACAGGGGGTTGGAAACACCATATATTTT. It is translated as CAISEFRQGVGNTIYF.